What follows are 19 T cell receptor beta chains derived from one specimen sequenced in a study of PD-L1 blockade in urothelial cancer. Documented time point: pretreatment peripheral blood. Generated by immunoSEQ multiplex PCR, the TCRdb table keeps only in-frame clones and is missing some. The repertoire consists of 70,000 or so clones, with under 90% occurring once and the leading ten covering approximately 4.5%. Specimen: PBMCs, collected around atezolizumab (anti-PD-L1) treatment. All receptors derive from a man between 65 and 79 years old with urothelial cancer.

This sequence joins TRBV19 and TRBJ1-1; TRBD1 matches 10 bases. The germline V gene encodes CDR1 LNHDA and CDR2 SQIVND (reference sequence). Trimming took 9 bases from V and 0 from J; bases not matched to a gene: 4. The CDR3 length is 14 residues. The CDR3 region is CASTDRGLNTEAFF. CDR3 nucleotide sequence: TGTGCCAGCACCGACAGGGGGCTGAACACTGAAGCTTTCTTT.

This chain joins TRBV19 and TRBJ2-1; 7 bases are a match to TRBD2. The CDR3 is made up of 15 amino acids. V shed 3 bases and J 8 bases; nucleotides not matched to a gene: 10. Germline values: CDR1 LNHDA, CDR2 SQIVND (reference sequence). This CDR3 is CASSIRRQRDYEQFF. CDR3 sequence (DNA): TGTGCCAGTAGTATTAGGCGCCAGCGGGACTATGAGCAGTTCTTC. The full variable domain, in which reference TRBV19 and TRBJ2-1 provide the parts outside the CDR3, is DGGITQSPKYLFRKEGQNVTLSCEQNLNHDAMYWYRQDPGQGLRLIYYSQIVNDFQKGDIAEGYSVSREKKESFPLTVTSAQKNPTAFYLCASSIRRQRDYEQFFGPGTRLTVL.

CDR3 in DNA: TGTGCCAGCAGCGGCCGGGACAGGGTCCGGAGCTACACCTTC. Its protein is CASSGRDRVRSYTF. This chain links TRBV9 with TRBJ1-2; TRBD1 matches at 9 bases. Germline lookup yields CDR1 SGDLS and CDR2 YYNGEE. This CDR3 has 14 residues. V dropped 3 bases and J dropped 9; count of bases not matched to a gene: 9.

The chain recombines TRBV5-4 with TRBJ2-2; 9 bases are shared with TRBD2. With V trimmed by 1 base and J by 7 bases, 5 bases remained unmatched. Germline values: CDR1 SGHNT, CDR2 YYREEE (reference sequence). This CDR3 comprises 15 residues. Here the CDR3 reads CASSLWVAGVGELFF. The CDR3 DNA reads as TGTGCCAGCAGCTTGTGGGTAGCGGGAGTCGGGGAGCTGTTTTTT. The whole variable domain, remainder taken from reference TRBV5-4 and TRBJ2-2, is ETGVTQSPTHLIKTRGQQVTLRCSSQSGHNTVSWYQQALGQGPQFIFQYYREEENGRGNFPPRFSGLQFPNYSSELNVNALELDDSALYLCASSLWVAGVGELFFGEGSRLTVL.

CDR3 in DNA: TGTGCCAGCAGCCAAGACCCGACTAGCGCCAACTCTGGGGCCAACGTCCTGACTTTC. Encoded protein: CASSQDPTSANSGANVLTF. The chain has TRBV4-2 and TRBJ2-6, with 8 bases lining up with TRBD2. V was clipped by 0 bases and J by 0 bases; unmatched bases: 7. This CDR3 is 19 amino acids long. Germline V CDR1 and CDR2: LGHNA, YNFKEQ.

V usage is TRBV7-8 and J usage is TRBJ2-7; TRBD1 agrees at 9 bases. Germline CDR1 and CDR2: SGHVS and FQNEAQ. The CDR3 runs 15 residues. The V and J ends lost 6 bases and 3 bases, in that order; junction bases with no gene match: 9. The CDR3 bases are TGTGCCAGCAGTTCGACCGGGACAGGGTTCTACGAGCAGTACTTC. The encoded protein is CASSSTGTGFYEQYF. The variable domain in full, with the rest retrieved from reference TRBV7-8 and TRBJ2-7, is GAGVSQSPRYKVAKRGQDVALRCDPISGHVSLFWYQQALGQGPEFLTYFQNEAQLDKSGLPSDRFFAERPEGSVSTLKIQRTQQEDSAVYLCASSSTGTGFYEQYFGPGTRLTVT.

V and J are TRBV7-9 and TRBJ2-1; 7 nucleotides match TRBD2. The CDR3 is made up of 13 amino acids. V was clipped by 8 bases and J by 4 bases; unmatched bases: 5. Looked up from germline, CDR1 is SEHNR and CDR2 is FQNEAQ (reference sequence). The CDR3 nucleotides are TGTGCCAGCTCGCTAGCGGTTTACAATGAGCAGTTCTTC. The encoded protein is CASSLAVYNEQFF. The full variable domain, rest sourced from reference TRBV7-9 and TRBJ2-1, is DTGVSQNPRHKITKRGQNVTFRCDPISEHNRLYWYRQTLGQGPEFLTYFQNEAQLEKSRLLSDRFSAERPKGSFSTLEIQRTEQGDSAMYLCASSLAVYNEQFFGPGTRLTVL.

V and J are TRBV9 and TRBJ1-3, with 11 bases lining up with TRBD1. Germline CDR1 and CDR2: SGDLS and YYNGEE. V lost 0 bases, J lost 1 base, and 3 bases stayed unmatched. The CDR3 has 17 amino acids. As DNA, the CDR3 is TGTGCCAGCAGCGTAGTGGACAGGGGGCGGTCTGGAAACACCATATATTTT. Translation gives CASSVVDRGRSGNTIYF.

CDR3 nucleotides: TGTGCCAGCAGTGGACAGTCCTACGAGCAGTACTTC. The encoded protein is CASSGQSYEQYF. V usage is TRBV2 and J usage is TRBJ2-7, with a possible D match to TRBD1 (5 bases). This CDR3 contains 12 residues. Germline CDR1 SNHLY, CDR2 FYNNEI. Trimming pared 4 bases from V and 1 base from J, leaving 5 bases between. The variable domain in full, with the rest retrieved from reference TRBV2 and TRBJ2-7, is EPEVTQTPSHQVTQMGQEVILRCVPISNHLYFYWYRQILGQKVEFLVSFYNNEISEKSEIFDDQFSVERPDGSNFTLKIRSTKLEDSAMYFCASSGQSYEQYFGPGTRLTVT.

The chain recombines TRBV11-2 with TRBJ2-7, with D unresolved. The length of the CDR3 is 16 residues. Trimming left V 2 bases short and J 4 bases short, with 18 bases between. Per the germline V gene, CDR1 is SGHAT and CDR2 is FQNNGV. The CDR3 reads CASSLFALGRPYEQYF. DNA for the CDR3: TGTGCCAGCAGCTTATTTGCTTTGGGCAGACCGTACGAGCAGTACTTC.

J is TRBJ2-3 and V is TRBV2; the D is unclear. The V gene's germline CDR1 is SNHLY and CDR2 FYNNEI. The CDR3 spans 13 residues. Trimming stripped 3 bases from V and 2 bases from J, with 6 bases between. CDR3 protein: CASSDTFTDTQYF. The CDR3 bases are TGTGCCAGCAGTGATACATTCACAGATACGCAGTATTTT. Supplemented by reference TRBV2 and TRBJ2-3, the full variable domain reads EPEVTQTPSHQVTQMGQEVILRCVPISNHLYFYWYRQILGQKVEFLVSFYNNEISEKSEIFDDQFSVERPDGSNFTLKIRSTKLEDSAMYFCASSDTFTDTQYFGPGTRLTVL.

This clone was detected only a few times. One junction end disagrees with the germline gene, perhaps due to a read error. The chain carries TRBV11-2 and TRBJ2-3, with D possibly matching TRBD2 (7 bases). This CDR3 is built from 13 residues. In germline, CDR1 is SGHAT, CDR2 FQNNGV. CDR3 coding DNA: TGTGCCAGCAGCTTACCCCCGGCGGGGGCGGCTTCTTTT. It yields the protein CASSLPPAGAASF.

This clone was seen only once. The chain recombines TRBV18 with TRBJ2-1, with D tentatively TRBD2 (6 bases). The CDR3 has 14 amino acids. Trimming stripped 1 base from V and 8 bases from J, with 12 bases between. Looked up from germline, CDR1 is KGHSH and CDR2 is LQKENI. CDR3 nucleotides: TGTGCCAGCTCACCACAGGAAGGGGAGGATGAGCAGTTCTTC. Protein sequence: CASSPQEGEDEQFF.

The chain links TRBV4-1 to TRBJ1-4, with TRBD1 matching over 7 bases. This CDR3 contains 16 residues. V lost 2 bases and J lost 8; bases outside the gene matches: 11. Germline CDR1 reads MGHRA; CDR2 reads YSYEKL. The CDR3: CASSQSLDRVREKLFF. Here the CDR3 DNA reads TGCGCCAGCAGCCAATCCCTTGACAGGGTTCGAGAAAAACTGTTTTTT.

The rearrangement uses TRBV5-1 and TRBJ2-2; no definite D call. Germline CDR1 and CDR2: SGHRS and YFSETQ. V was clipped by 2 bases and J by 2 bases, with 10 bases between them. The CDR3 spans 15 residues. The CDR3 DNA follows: TGCGCCAGCAGCTTATCCGTGGGCAACACCGGGGAGCTGTTTTTT. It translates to CASSLSVGNTGELFF.

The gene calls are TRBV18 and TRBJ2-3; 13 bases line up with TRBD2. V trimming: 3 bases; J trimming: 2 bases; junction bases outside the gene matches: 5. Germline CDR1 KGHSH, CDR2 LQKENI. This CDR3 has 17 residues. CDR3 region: CASSPLLAGGYTDTQYF. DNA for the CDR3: TGTGCCAGCTCACCGTTACTAGCGGGAGGGTACACAGATACGCAGTATTTT.

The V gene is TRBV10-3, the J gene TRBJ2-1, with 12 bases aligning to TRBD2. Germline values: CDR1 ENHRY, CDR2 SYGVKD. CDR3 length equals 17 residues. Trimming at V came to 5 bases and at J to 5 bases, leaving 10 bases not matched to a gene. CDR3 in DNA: TGTGCCATCAGTCCAGCTAGCGGGAGGGCGGCAAACAATGAGCAGTTCTTC. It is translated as CAISPASGRAANNEQFF.

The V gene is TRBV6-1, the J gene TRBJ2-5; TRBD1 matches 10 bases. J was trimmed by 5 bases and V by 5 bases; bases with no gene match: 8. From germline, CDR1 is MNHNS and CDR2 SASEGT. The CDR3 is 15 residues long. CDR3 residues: CASSFDRGLVETQYF. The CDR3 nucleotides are TGTGCCAGCAGTTTTGACAGGGGGCTTGTTGAGACCCAGTACTTC.

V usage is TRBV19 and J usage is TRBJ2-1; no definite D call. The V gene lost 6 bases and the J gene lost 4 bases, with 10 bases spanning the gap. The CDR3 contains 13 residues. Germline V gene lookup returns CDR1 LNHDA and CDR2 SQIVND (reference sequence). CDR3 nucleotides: TGTGCCAGTAGCGACCAGGTTTACAATGAGCAGTTCTTC. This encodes CASSDQVYNEQFF.